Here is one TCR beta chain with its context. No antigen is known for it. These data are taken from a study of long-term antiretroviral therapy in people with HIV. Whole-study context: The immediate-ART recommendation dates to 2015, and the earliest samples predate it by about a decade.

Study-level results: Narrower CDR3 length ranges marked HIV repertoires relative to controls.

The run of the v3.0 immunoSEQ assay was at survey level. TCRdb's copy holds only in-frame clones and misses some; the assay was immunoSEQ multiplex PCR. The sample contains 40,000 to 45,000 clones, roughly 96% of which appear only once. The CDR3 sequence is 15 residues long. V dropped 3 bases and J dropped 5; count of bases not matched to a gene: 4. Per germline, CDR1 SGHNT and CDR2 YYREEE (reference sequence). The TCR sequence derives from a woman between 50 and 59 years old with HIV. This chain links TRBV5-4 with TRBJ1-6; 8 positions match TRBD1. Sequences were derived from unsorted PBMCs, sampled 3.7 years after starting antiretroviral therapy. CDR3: CASSSQGAHNSPLHF. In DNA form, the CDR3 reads TGTGCCAGCAGCTCGCAGGGGGCGCATAATTCACCCCTCCACTTT.